The 13 T cell receptor beta chains below all came from one sample that was sequenced in a study of neurological immune-mediated disorders. TCRdb recomputed calls from the 5' RACE reads with MiXCR, one row per CDR3 protein. The sample includes around 55,000 distinct CDR3 sequences, over 3.5% of them seen just once. What was sequenced was CD4+ T cells from blood. These TCRs come from a woman in her thirties or forties with multiple sclerosis.

This clonotype was picked up many times. The rearrangement links TRBV2 to TRBJ2-2, with D unclear. In germline, CDR1 is SNHLY, CDR2 FYNNEI. The length of the CDR3 is 11 residues. Trimming pared 7 bases from V and 4 bases from J, leaving 4 bases between. The chain's CDR3 is CASTTTGELFF. CDR3 nucleotide sequence: TGTGCCAGCACCACCACCGGGGAGCTGTTTTTT.

This clonotype was observed many times. The genes are TRBV5-1 and TRBJ2-6, with D unclear. V lost 0 bases and J lost 0, with 7 bases in between. Germline CDR1 is SGHRS and CDR2 is YFSETQ. This CDR3 has 16 residues. The CDR3 sequence: CASSLGVFSGANVLTF. The CDR3 coding sequence is TGCGCCAGCAGCTTGGGTGTCTTCTCTGGGGCCAACGTCCTGACTTTC.

This clonotype was counted many times. The genes are TRBV20-1 and TRBJ1-6; D unclear. V shed 3 bases and J shed 9 bases, with 12 bases lying between them. In germline, CDR1 is DFQATT, CDR2 SNEGSKA (reference sequence). The CDR3 length is 13 residues. CDR3 sequence (DNA): TGCAGTGCTAGTGCAGCGACCCTTTCACCCCTCCACTTT. It translates to CSASAATLSPLHF.

This clonotype was detected ten times or more. V is TRBV5-1 and J is TRBJ2-1; D possibly corresponds to TRBD1 (6 bases). The CDR3 has 15 amino acids. The V gene lost 4 bases and the J gene lost 8 bases, with 19 bases spanning the gap. Germline V lookup: CDR1 SGHRS, CDR2 YFSETQ. CDR3 DNA: TGCGCCAGCAGCCCCGGACAGCTCATCAGCCATGAGCAGTTCTTC. This translates into CASSPGQLISHEQFF. Using reference TRBV5-1 and TRBJ2-1 for the parts outside the CDR3, the full variable domain is KAGVTQTPRYLIKTRGQQVTLSCSPISGHRSVSWYQQTPGQGLQFLFEYFSETQRNKGNFPGRFSGRQFSNSRSEMNVSTLELGDSALYLCASSPGQLISHEQFFGPGTRLTVL.

This clonotype has ten or more counts. CDR3 sequence (DNA): TGTGCCAGCAGCCCCGACAGGGAACCCGTAAATGGAAACACCATATATTTT. This encodes CASSPDREPVNGNTIYF. This chain connects TRBV11-1 to TRBJ1-3, with TRBD1 matching 7 bases. Germline lookup yields CDR1 SGHAT and CDR2 FQDESV (reference sequence). V shed 5 bases and J 3 bases; nucleotides not matched to a gene: 13. This CDR3 contains 17 residues.

This clonotype was counted many times. J is TRBJ2-1 and V is TRBV7-6; 8 nucleotides align to TRBD2. Germline V lookup: CDR1 SGHVS, CDR2 FNYEAQ. CDR3 length equals 15 residues. The V gene end was trimmed by 5 bases and the J gene end by 9 bases; junction bases not matched to a gene: 12. The CDR3, as DNA: TGTGCCAGCAGCCCCCAGGGCGGGGGGCGGGGTGAGCAGTTCTTC. It yields the protein CASSPQGGGRGEQFF. The variable domain in full, completed from reference TRBV7-6 and TRBJ2-1, reads GAGVSQSPRYKVTKRGQDVALRCDPISGHVSLYWYRQALGQGPEFLTYFNYEAQQDKSGLPNDRFSAERPEGSISTLTIQRTEQRDSAMYRCASSPQGGGRGEQFFGPGTRLTVL.

This clonotype was picked up many times. The DNA for the CDR3 is TGCGCCAGCAGCCAAGATGGACGGGGAGAGGGCTACACCTTC. Protein product: CASSQDGRGEGYTF. This sequence joins TRBV4-1 and TRBJ1-2; D is unresolved. The CDR3 consists of 14 residues. From germline, CDR1 is MGHRA and CDR2 YSYEKL. Trimming left V 0 bases short and J 8 bases short, with 13 bases between.

The sample holds many counts of this clonotype. This rearrangement joins TRBV20-1 to TRBJ1-4, with 7 bases identical to TRBD1. CDR3 length: 13 residues. After removal of 6 bases from V and 8 bases from J, the junction contained 9 bases not matched to a gene. The germline CDR1 and CDR2 sequences are DFQATT and SNEGSKA (reference sequence). CDR3 bases: TGCAGTGCCCGACAGGGAGGTAAAGAAAAACTGTTTTTT. Protein product: CSARQGGKEKLFF.

The table lists this clonotype with many counts. V gene TRBV20-1 combines with J gene TRBJ2-5; 10 nucleotides agree with TRBD2. CDR1 is DFQATT and CDR2 is SNEGSKA in the germline V gene (reference sequence). Losses at the gene ends were 3 bases for V and 2 bases for J; bases not matched to a gene: 9. CDR3 size: 16 residues. The CDR3 coding sequence is TGCAGTGCTAGCTGGACAAGACTAGCGGGTCAAGAGACCCAGTACTTC. Amino acid sequence: CSASWTRLAGQETQYF.

This clonotype was picked up many times. This chain connects TRBV12-3 or TRBV12-4 to TRBJ2-3; D might be TRBD2 (6 bases). The ends were cut back, 1 base at V and 6 bases at J, with 14 bases in the middle. The CDR3 has 15 amino acids. The CDR3 DNA is TGTGCCAGCAGTTTAGGGGTGGGACGGGAGGATACGCAGTATTTT. Residues: CASSLGVGREDTQYF.

This clonotype has at least ten counts. The chain is built from TRBV6-6 and TRBJ2-5; 8 bases map to TRBD2. V gave up 7 bases and J gave up 2 bases; unmatched junction bases: 6. Germline lookup yields CDR1 MNHNY and CDR2 SVGAGI (reference sequence). The length of the CDR3 is 14 residues. The CDR3 is CASTLGTSQETQYF. CDR3 DNA sequence: TGTGCCAGCACCTTGGGGACTAGTCAAGAGACCCAGTACTTC.

CDR3 bases: TGCAGTGCTAGAAGCGGGGGGGCGGACGAGCAGTACTTC. Translated: CSARSGGADEQYF. The V and J genes are TRBV20-1 and TRBJ2-7, with 10 nucleotides matching TRBD2. CDR3 length: 13 amino acids. The V gene end was trimmed by 2 bases and the J gene end by 5 bases; junction bases not matched to a gene: 3. CDR1 is DFQATT, CDR2 SNEGSKA, per germline (reference sequence).

This clonotype was counted many times. V and J are TRBV12-3 or TRBV12-4 and TRBJ2-7; D gene uncertain. Trimming stripped 5 bases from V and 2 bases from J, with 10 bases between. The CDR3 sequence is 13 residues long. The CDR3 sequence is CASSLSETYEQYF. The CDR3 DNA is TGTGCCAGCAGTCTCTCAGAGACCTACGAGCAGTACTTC.